This note documents a single T cell receptor (beta chain) sequence. This receptor's antigen is unknown. Base quality data are lacking; no much larger clone is found one base away. Germline trimming: 3 bases from V, 7 bases from J; junction bases outside gene matches: 14. The germline V gene encodes CDR1 KGHSH and CDR2 LQKENI. The CDR3 goes from the cysteine to the phenylalanine over 16 residues. Just the 48-base CDR3 DNA is kept, in frame starting at base 1. Samples from volunteer blood donors who had recovered from COVID-19 were contributed by a second Seattle source. Each collaborating institution followed its own protocols to collect whole blood in K2EDTA tubes. Collaborator samples were shipped for TCRbeta analysis as frozen whole blood, isolated PBMCs, or DNA extracted from either sample type. TCRbeta CDR3 regions were amplified from genomic DNA by means of the immunoSEQ Assay, a bias-controlled multiplex PCR. The authors processed their data as follows. Within the assay, amplification of reference gene primers was used to estimate how many nucleated cells each sample contained. To quantify the absolute abundance of each unique TCRbeta CDR3 rearrangement, sequence reads were collapsed and filtered. For each sample, productive Simpson clonality was calculated as the square root of Simpson's diversity index across productive rearrangements. This immuneACCESS table, as held by TCRdb, lists in-frame sequences with V and J called but not all clones. Of the missing ones, under half trace to an unresolved V gene in checked studies; the others have no known cause. That table is the source of V, J and clone size, and D and trimming were worked out from the DNA. This sample lists 200,000 or so clones; about 88% were detected once. Roughly 2.8% of the sample comes from the top ten.

This entry is derived from a study of blood T cell repertoires in COVID-19 (dated by TCRdb to between 2020 and 2021). For context, the study as a whole: Samples covering the acute and convalescent phases of COVID-19 were provided by collaborators in the United States, Italy and Spain. The prospective study material was composed of cDNA or gDNA derived from T cells, B-cell-depleted T cells, or PBMCs. A de-identified subject ID, COVID-19 status, age in years and sex were almost always included in the sample metadata. Where HLA class I and class II types were available, the types were taken from metadata supplied by the sample provider, not from assay-based typing. The samples were drawn from two sources: the first 160 participants of the ongoing ImmuneRACE study, and 1,000 to 1,500 subjects contributed by 6 global collaborators. The repertoires were made available in a free public database intended to serve as a resource for research on the immune response to SARS-CoV-2. The dataset comprised deeply sampled blood TCRbeta repertoires from subjects exposed to, actively infected with, or recovered from COVID-19. The full study reports these points: The amount of clinical and demographic metadata varied by source and participant and was provided uncurated.

Here the chain combines TRBV18 and TRBJ2-7; TRBD1 lines up with 8 middle nucleotides. The sequencing sample was made of peripheral blood. The sequence derives from a man aged 45-65 years who had recovered from COVID-19. The CDR3 is CASSPPDRGLYYEQYF. The bases are TGTGCCAGCTCACCTCCTGACAGGGGTCTCTATTATGAGCAGTACTTC.